The 28 T cell receptor beta chains in this list originate from one sample, sequenced in a study of blood T cell repertoires in COVID-19. Only in-frame clones appear in the TCRdb table, and some are missing; sequencing was by immunoSEQ multiplex PCR. The sample lists about 81,000 clones, about 86% occurring once. Sequencing input: peripheral blood. The receptors originated from a woman older than 75 with acute or convalescent COVID-19.

The chain joins TRBV4-1 to TRBJ2-7; the D gene is possibly TRBD1 (6 bases). V shed 0 bases and J shed 5 bases, with 20 bases lying between them. The germline V gene has CDR1 MGHRA and CDR2 YSYEKL. The CDR3 spans 17 residues. CDR3 bases: TGCGCCAGCAGCCAAGATTTTGGCGGCAGGGGTTCACACGAGCAGTACTTC. Its protein is CASSQDFGGRGSHEQYF.

The chain recombines TRBV2 with TRBJ2-6; 7 bases fit TRBD1. CDR1 is SNHLY and CDR2 is FYNNEI in the germline V gene. Trimming removed 5 bases from V and 4 bases from J; junction bases left unmatched: 2. This CDR3 spans 14 amino acids. The CDR3 nucleotides read TGTGCCAGCAGTACAGGGGACGGGGCCAACGTCCTGACTTTC. Amino acid sequence: CASSTGDGANVLTF.

The CDR3: CAGSGLGGELFF. CDR3 DNA sequence: TGTGCCGGGAGCGGGCTCGGCGGGGAGCTGTTTTTT. This sequence joins TRBV19 and TRBJ2-2, with D tentatively TRBD2 (6 bases). CDR3 length equals 12 residues. V lost 11 bases and J lost 7, with 14 bases in between. The germline V gene encodes CDR1 LNHDA and CDR2 SQIVND (reference sequence).

This chain links TRBV11-2 with TRBJ2-1; TRBD2 matches 7 bases. The germline V gene encodes CDR1 SGHAT and CDR2 FQNNGV. The CDR3 has 18 amino acids. V shed 2 bases and J 0 bases; nucleotides not matched to a gene: 10. CDR3 amino acids: CASSLRTGRESSYNEQFF. Here the CDR3 DNA reads TGTGCCAGCAGCTTACGGACTGGGCGGGAGAGCTCCTACAATGAGCAGTTCTTC.

The rearrangement uses TRBV10-3 and TRBJ2-5; 8 bases agree with TRBD2. This CDR3 contains 12 residues. Trimming removed 8 bases from V and 5 bases from J; junction bases left unmatched: 4. Germline lookup yields CDR1 ENHRY and CDR2 SYGVKD. For the CDR3, the DNA is TGTGCCATCCGGGGGGGGGATGAGACCCAGTACTTC. This translates into CAIRGGDETQYF.

A single count supports this clone. The rearrangement links TRBV30 to TRBJ2-2; 7 bases agree with TRBD1. The CDR3 covers 15 residues. Germline values: CDR1 GTSNPN, CDR2 SVGIG (reference sequence). V was pared by 5 bases and J by 5 bases, with 11 bases of the junction left unmatched. CDR3 protein: CAWGTTTGTTGELFF. As DNA, the CDR3 is TGTGCCTGGGGAACAACGACAGGGACGACCGGGGAGCTGTTTTTT. Looking up the rest from reference TRBV30 and TRBJ2-2 gives the full variable domain: SQTIHQWPATLVQPVGSPLSLECTVEGTSNPNLYWYRQAAGRGLQLLFYSVGIGQISSEVPQNLSASRPQDRQFILSSKKLLLSDSGFYLCAWGTTTGTTGELFFGEGSRLTVL.

The rearrangement links TRBV10-2 to TRBJ1-2; tentative D call: TRBD1 (6 bases). Germline lookup yields CDR1 WSHSY and CDR2 SAAADI. CDR3 size: 14 residues. V was pared by 6 bases and J by 1 base, with 12 bases between. The CDR3: CASSRDNNNYGYTF. The CDR3 DNA reads as TGCGCCAGCAGCCGGGACAACAATAACTATGGCTACACCTTC.

The genes are TRBV18 and TRBJ2-1; D not resolved. The CDR3 contains 11 residues. The V and J ends lost 3 bases and 10 bases respectively, with 7 bases between them. CDR1 KGHSH and CDR2 LQKENI come from the germline V gene. In DNA, the CDR3 is TGTGCCAGCTCACCTTCCAGGGAGCAGTTCTTC. It is translated as CASSPSREQFF. Complete variable domain (other parts from reference TRBV18 and TRBJ2-1): NAGVMQNPRHLVRRRGQEARLRCSPMKGHSHVYWYRQLPEEGLKFMVYLQKENIIDESGMPKERFSAEFPKEGPSILRIQQVVRGDSAAYFCASSPSREQFFGPGTRLTVL.

The CDR3 here is CASRGVDRGNYEQYF. CDR3 sequence (DNA): TGTGCCAGTAGAGGGGTGGACAGGGGAAACTACGAGCAGTACTTC. The J gene is TRBJ2-7, the V gene TRBV19; 9 bases map to TRBD1. CDR3 size: 15 residues. V trimming: 6 bases; J trimming: 3 bases; junction bases outside the gene matches: 9. Germline loops: CDR1 LNHDA, CDR2 SQIVND (reference sequence).

In its sample, this clone was seen once. The J gene is TRBJ2-2, the V gene TRBV19; 8 nucleotides agree with TRBD2. This CDR3 has 15 residues. CDR1 LNHDA and CDR2 SQIVND come from the germline V gene (reference sequence). Trimming at V came to 9 bases and at J to 1 base, leaving 7 bases not matched to a gene. CDR3: CASHTSGRNTGELFF. DNA of the CDR3: TGTGCCAGCCATACTAGCGGACGGAACACCGGGGAGCTGTTTTTT.

V usage is TRBV3-1 (or the pseudogene TRBV3-2) and J usage is TRBJ1-4, with D unresolved. Germline CDR1 is LGHDT and CDR2 is YNNKEL (reference sequence). Trimming took 5 bases from V and 8 from J, leaving 9 bases between them. This CDR3 region has 12 residues. CDR3: CASSNEYEKLFF. The DNA of the CDR3 is TGTGCCAGCAGCAACGAGTACGAAAAACTGTTTTTT.

The V call is TRBV5-4, the J call TRBJ1-4; no clear D. This CDR3 region has 14 residues. V was pared by 0 bases and J by 7 bases, with 10 bases between. CDR1 is SGHNT, CDR2 YYREEE, per germline (reference sequence). In nucleotides, the CDR3 is TGTGCCAGCAGCTTGGCGGGAGGATTTGAAAAACTGTTTTTT. Translation: CASSLAGGFEKLFF.

J is TRBJ2-5 and V is TRBV9; 10 nucleotides line up with TRBD1. CDR3 length: 18 amino acids. Germline trimming cut 4 bases from V and 6 bases from J; bases unmatched to any gene: 18. Germline CDR1 and CDR2: SGDLS and YYNGEE. The DNA of the CDR3 is TGTGCCAGCAGCCCCACGGGGGGACAGGGGACCCAAGCCCAGACCCAGTACTTC. Its protein product is CASSPTGGQGTQAQTQYF.

The chain has TRBV19 and TRBJ1-2; the match to TRBD1 covers 7 bases. This CDR3 region has 17 residues. With V trimmed by 4 bases and J by 4 bases, 15 bases remained unmatched. Germline V gene data show CDR1 as LNHDA and CDR2 as SQIVND (reference sequence). The CDR3 loop reads CASSTRPGPDRIYGYTF. CDR3 coding DNA: TGTGCCAGTAGTACGCGCCCCGGACCGGACAGGATCTATGGCTACACCTTC.

The V call is TRBV6-6, the J call TRBJ1-2, with D possibly being TRBD1 (5 bases). With 6 bases removed from V and 7 bases from J, the gap between germline ends came to 15 bases. Germline CDR1 is MNHNY and CDR2 is SVGAGI (reference sequence). The CDR3 spans 13 residues. The CDR3 spells CASSSRDGGGYTF. The CDR3, as DNA: TGTGCCAGCAGCTCACGGGACGGGGGTGGCTACACCTTC.

V is TRBV12-2 and J is TRBJ1-4. TRBV12-2 is given as a pseudogene. The CDR3 covers 16 residues. The CDR3 loop is CASRFPSWTTNEKLFF. The CDR3 DNA reads TGTGCAAGTCGCTTTCCTAGTTGGACAACTAATGAAAAACTGTTTTTT.

The J gene is TRBJ1-6, the V gene TRBV5-6; 10 bases fit TRBD1. The V segment lost 4 bases and the J segment 9 bases; nucleotides outside the gene matches: 10. Germline-derived CDR1 and CDR2 are SGHDT and YYEEEE. This CDR3 comprises 16 residues. The CDR3 bases are TGTGCCAGCAGCGGGCTAGACAGGGGGCGCGGTTCACCCCTCCACTTT. Its translation is CASSGLDRGRGSPLHF.

The chain couples TRBV19 to TRBJ2-7, with D maybe TRBD1 (6 bases). Per germline, CDR1 LNHDA and CDR2 SQIVND (reference sequence). V was clipped by 6 bases and J by 1 base, with 13 bases between them. CDR3 length equals 14 residues. The DNA for the CDR3 is TGTGCCAGTAGCAGACAGGTTGATTCCTACGAGCAGTACTTC. Translation gives CASSRQVDSYEQYF.

The chain links TRBV7-2 to TRBJ2-3; 7 nucleotides align to TRBD2. Looked up from germline, CDR1 is SGHTA and CDR2 is FQGNSA. CDR3 length equals 15 residues. V lost 3 bases and J lost 1; bases outside the gene matches: 4. The CDR3, as DNA: TGTGCCAGCAGCTTGGTAGCGGGCCGCACAGATACGCAGTATTTT. This sequence encodes CASSLVAGRTDTQYF.

V usage is TRBV6-2 or TRBV6-3 and J usage is TRBJ2-3, with a possible D match to TRBD2 (5 bases). The V and J ends lost 5 bases and 0 bases respectively, with 6 bases between them. The V gene's germline CDR1 is MNHEY and CDR2 SVGEGT. The length of the CDR3 is 13 residues. As DNA, the CDR3 is TGTGCCAGCAGTCGGACTAGCACAGATACGCAGTATTTT. Translating gives CASSRTSTDTQYF.

This chain connects TRBV9 to TRBJ2-7; a weak D match, TRBD2 (7 bases). The CDR3 has 15 residues. Germline CDR1 SGDLS, CDR2 YYNGEE. The V end lost 0 bases, the J end lost 4 bases, and 14 bases lay between the germline ends. The CDR3 DNA sequence: TGTGCCAGCAGCGTAGAGGGGGGGGCACTTTACGAGCAGTACTTC. It specifies CASSVEGGALYEQYF.

V is TRBV7-2 and J is TRBJ2-7; TRBD2 might be the D (5 bases). Germline CDR1 reads SGHTA; CDR2 reads FQGNSA. The V and J ends lost 3 bases and 1 base respectively, with 10 bases between them. The CDR3 has 14 amino acids. CDR3 DNA sequence: TGTGCCAGCAGCTTTGGAGCGGCTTCCTACGAGCAGTACTTC. It is translated as CASSFGAASYEQYF.

The chain couples TRBV3-1 (or the pseudogene TRBV3-2) to TRBJ1-1; D perhaps matches TRBD1 (5 bases). CDR3 length: 17 amino acids. In germline, CDR1 is LGHDT, CDR2 YNNKEL (reference sequence). V was shortened by 0 bases and J by 2 bases, with 16 bases between the two germline ends. The CDR3 here is CASSQDRAGWRNTEAFF. CDR3 nucleotide sequence: TGTGCCAGCAGCCAAGATCGGGCAGGGTGGAGAAACACTGAAGCTTTCTTT.

The chain combines TRBV7-8 with TRBJ1-1, with 12 bases aligning to TRBD1. With V trimmed by 5 bases and J by 10 bases, 14 bases remained unmatched. Germline V gene data show CDR1 as SGHVS and CDR2 as FQNEAQ. This CDR3 contains 16 residues. The CDR3 spells CASSAGRDRGRMVAFF. The CDR3 DNA reads TGTGCCAGCAGCGCGGGGCGGGACAGGGGGCGGATGGTAGCTTTCTTT.

The V call is TRBV5-1, the J call TRBJ1-4; D ambiguous. CDR1 and CDR2 from the germline V gene are SGHRS and YFSETQ. V lost 2 bases, J lost 6 bases, and 11 bases lay in between. The CDR3 extends over 14 amino acids. This CDR3 is CASSLDKVHEKLFF. CDR3 nucleotide sequence: TGCGCCAGCAGCTTAGACAAAGTACATGAAAAACTGTTTTTT.

The V gene is TRBV5-4, the J gene TRBJ2-5; D unclear. This CDR3 has 15 amino acids. V dropped 2 bases and J dropped 5 bases, with 16 bases sitting between them. Germline V gene sequence: CDR1 SGHNT, CDR2 YYREEE (reference sequence). The CDR3 region is CASSFTSGPGETQYF. The CDR3 nucleotides are TGTGCCAGCAGCTTCACATCCGGCCCGGGTGAGACCCAGTACTTC.

V is TRBV7-2 and J is TRBJ1-4; possibly TRBD1 for D (5 bases). Trimming took 5 bases from V and 7 from J, leaving 17 bases between them. Germline loops: CDR1 SGHTA, CDR2 FQGNSA. The CDR3 loop spans 15 amino acids. In nucleotides, the CDR3 is TGTGCCAGCAGCCCTAGCGGGGCTACGGGTGAAAAACTGTTTTTT. It yields the protein CASSPSGATGEKLFF.

The V gene is TRBV7-3, the J gene TRBJ2-2; D is possibly TRBD1 (6 bases). V was shortened by 4 bases and J by 1 base, with 13 bases between the two germline ends. The CDR3 is 16 amino acids. Germline V gene data show CDR1 as SGHTA and CDR2 as FQGTGA. CDR3 coding DNA: TGTGCCAGCAGCTCAACCCTGACAGGGAACACCGGGGAGCTGTTTTTT. Protein sequence: CASSSTLTGNTGELFF.